The clone carrying this T cell receptor (beta chain) is medium-sized within its sample. Its antigen remains unidentified. The data derive from a study of cytomegalovirus exposure and HLA in healthy donors. The study, taken as a whole, reports: In a later analysis, across HLA loci, associated TCR counts were highest for DRB1, lowest for HLA-C. The likely explanation for a cluster of highly shared sequence variants was sequencing artifact.

The V end lost 6 bases, the J end lost 7 bases, and 15 bases lay between the germline ends. This CDR3 region has 14 residues. The V gene's germline CDR1 is MRHNA and CDR2 SNTAGT. The PCR employed 60 Vbeta primers together with 13 Jbeta primers. Original data processing: An analysis that came later counted tens of millions of unique TCR beta chains, roughly 11 million shared. Profiled with immunoSEQ multiplex PCR; TCRdb holds only in-frame clones, not every one. V and J calls and clone size are given by that table; D and trimming were obtained from the DNA. The sample gives roughly 80,000 clones, 62% of which show up once; 4% to 4.5% is in the top ten.

This chain joins TRBV6-4 and TRBJ2-2; D is perhaps TRBD2 (5 bases). What was sequenced was PBMCs. The sequence derives from a male donor in good health and CMV-seropositive. CDR3 nucleotide sequence: TGTGCCAGCAGCGCCACCCCGGGGAACGGGGAGCTGTTTTTT. This codes for CASSATPGNGELFF.